Below are 25 T cell receptor beta chains sequenced from a single sample in a study of spatial heterogeneity in lung cancer (dated by TCRdb to about 2019). The time point label, read with the paper, signifies: blood at routine non-recurrence follow-up after resection. Library construction relied on 5' RACE. Sequencer: NextSeq 500. TCRdb reprocessed the public reads (quality trimming at Q25 with fastp, clone calling with MiXCR) and kept in-frame beta chains. One record per CDR3 amino acid sequence lists the most common genes and DNA. For this sample the table gives roughly 38,000 distinct CDR3 sequences, of which 10% to 13% were detected only once. Of the sample, more than 15% is held by the ten largest clones. Sample: PBMCs, taken at follow-up. These receptors all stem from a female donor with early-stage non-small cell lung cancer.

The chain is built from TRBV2 and TRBJ2-7; 8 nucleotides agree with TRBD2. The CDR3 is 16 residues long. Looked up from germline, CDR1 is SNHLY and CDR2 is FYNNEI. The J segment lost 2 bases and the V segment lost 6 bases, leaving 12 bases of the junction unmatched. The CDR3 DNA sequence: TGTGCCAGCAGGGACCCTAGAGCGGGAGATACCTACGAGCAGTACTTC. As protein: CASRDPRAGDTYEQYF. Filled out from reference TRBV2 and TRBJ2-7, the complete variable domain reads EPEVTQTPSHQVTQMGQEVILRCVPISNHLYFYWYRQILGQKVEFLVSFYNNEISEKSEIFDDQFSVERPDGSNFTLKIRSTKLEDSAMYFCASRDPRAGDTYEQYFGPGTRLTVT.

The chain joins TRBV20-1 to TRBJ2-7; TRBD1 matches 9 bases. The germline gives CDR1 DFQATT, CDR2 SNEGSKA (reference sequence). The CDR3 has 14 residues. V lost 3 bases, J lost 6 bases, and 9 bases stayed unmatched. The CDR3, as DNA: TGCAGTGCTAGTTTGTTACAGGGGGCTTCCGAGCAGTACTTC. Its translation: CSASLLQGASEQYF.

The chain is built from TRBV5-1 and TRBJ2-3; possibly TRBD1 for D (6 bases). Trimming cost V 1 base and J 3 bases, with 9 bases left between them. The CDR3 has 14 residues. Germline V CDR1 and CDR2: SGHRS, YFSETQ. DNA of the CDR3: TGCGCCAGCAGCTTGATGGGGGCAACAGATACGCAGTATTTT. Translated, it gives CASSLMGATDTQYF. The variable domain in full, with the rest retrieved from reference TRBV5-1 and TRBJ2-3, is KAGVTQTPRYLIKTRGQQVTLSCSPISGHRSVSWYQQTPGQGLQFLFEYFSETQRNKGNFPGRFSGRQFSNSRSEMNVSTLELGDSALYLCASSLMGATDTQYFGPGTRLTVL.

The table lists this clonotype with many counts. The chain combines TRBV7-2 with TRBJ2-1, with no clear D. The germline V and J ends were trimmed by 2 bases and 0 bases, with 11 bases remaining between them. CDR3 size: 16 residues. The germline V gene has CDR1 SGHTA and CDR2 FQGNSA. The CDR3 region is CASSLSVGSSYNEQFF. CDR3 coding DNA: TGTGCCAGCAGCTTATCGGTGGGGTCCTCCTACAATGAGCAGTTCTTC.

This clonotype showed up many times. The chain carries TRBV15 and TRBJ2-3, with D perhaps TRBD1 or TRBD2 (5 bases each). Trimming took off 3 bases at V and 5 bases at J, with 15 bases between the two ends. The CDR3 is 15 amino acids. The germline CDR1 and CDR2 sequences are LNHNV and YYDKDF (reference sequence). CDR3: CATSSLPGGIDTQYF. Here the CDR3 DNA reads TGTGCCACCAGCAGCCTGCCTGGGGGAATAGATACGCAGTATTTT.

This clonotype was detected many times. This chain joins TRBV3-1 and TRBJ2-3; TRBD2 might be the D (6 bases). Per the germline V gene, CDR1 is LGHDT and CDR2 is YNNKEL (reference sequence). The length of the CDR3 is 15 residues. V lost 4 bases, J lost 1 base, and 12 bases lay in between. Here the CDR3 DNA reads TGTGCCAGCAGCCCAAGACTAGGGGGCACAGATACGCAGTATTTT. Amino acids: CASSPRLGGTDTQYF.

In this sample, this clonotype turned up a few times. This rearrangement joins TRBV6-2 or TRBV6-3 to TRBJ2-1; TRBD1 or TRBD2 may be the D gene (6 bases each). This CDR3 region has 16 residues. CDR1 MNHEY and CDR2 SVGEGT come from the germline V gene. V lost 6 bases and J 2 bases, leaving 17 bases between the germline ends. The CDR3 DNA reads as TGTGCCAGCAGCCCCGGGGGCGCCTTCACCTACAATGAGCAGTTCTTC. Amino acids: CASSPGGAFTYNEQFF.

The DNA of the CDR3 is TGCAGTGCTAGAGGGAGGGGCAGCCACGAGCAGTACTTC. Encoded protein: CSARGRGSHEQYF. This chain connects TRBV20-1 to TRBJ2-7; maybe TRBD2 (6 bases). In germline, CDR1 is DFQATT, CDR2 SNEGSKA (reference sequence). Trimming took 1 base from V and 5 from J, leaving 12 bases between them. The CDR3 has 13 amino acids.

The chain is built from TRBV6-1 and TRBJ2-7; D not certain. Germline V CDR1 and CDR2: MNHNS, SASEGT. The CDR3 contains 13 residues. CDR3 sequence reads: CVSSTGSSYEQYF. CDR3 nucleotides: TGTGTCTCCAGCACCGGGTCCTCCTACGAGCAGTACTTC.

This clonotype was detected many times. The CDR3 DNA reads TGCGCCAGCAGCTTAGGGACTATTTCAGATACGCAGTATTTT. It is translated as CASSLGTISDTQYF. This rearrangement joins TRBV5-1 to TRBJ2-3, with 7 bases fitting TRBD2. Germline V CDR1 and CDR2: SGHRS, YFSETQ. The CDR3 totals 14 residues. V shed 2 bases and J 4 bases; nucleotides not matched to a gene: 4.

The V gene is TRBV5-6, the J gene TRBJ1-1; D ambiguous. Germline V CDR1 and CDR2: SGHDT, YYEEEE. The CDR3 is 14 amino acids. V was shortened by 2 bases and J by 0 bases, with 8 bases between the two germline ends. This CDR3 is CASSFQVMNTEAFF. The CDR3 coding sequence is TGTGCCAGCAGCTTTCAAGTTATGAACACTGAAGCTTTCTTT. The variable domain in full, with the rest retrieved from reference TRBV5-6 and TRBJ1-1, is DAGVTQSPTHLIKTRGQQVTLRCSPKSGHDTVSWYQQALGQGPQFIFQYYEEEERQRGNFPDRFSGHQFPNYSSELNVNALLLGDSALYLCASSFQVMNTEAFFGQGTRLTVV.

This clonotype came up a few times. The V call is TRBV10-2, the J call TRBJ2-7; 7 nucleotides line up with TRBD2. Trimming cost V 2 bases and J 7 bases; bases outside gene matches: 11. CDR1 is WSHSY, CDR2 SAAADI, per germline. The CDR3 consists of 15 residues. The CDR3 nucleotides are TGCGCCAGCAGTGAGACTCAGCGGGGCGGGCAGGAGCAGTACTTC. Its protein product is CASSETQRGGQEQYF.

This clonotype was counted between two and nine times. The chain couples TRBV3-1 to TRBJ1-2, with D maybe TRBD1 (5 bases). V dropped 3 bases and J dropped 3 bases, with 17 bases sitting between them. The germline V gene encodes CDR1 LGHDT and CDR2 YNNKEL (reference sequence). This CDR3 spans 16 amino acids. The CDR3 reads CASSHGVGVRDYGYTF. CDR3 sequence (DNA): TGTGCCAGCAGCCACGGCGTGGGGGTTCGGGACTATGGCTACACCTTC.

This clonotype showed up just a few times. V and J are TRBV28 and TRBJ2-3; maybe TRBD2 (6 bases). The germline CDR1 and CDR2 sequences are MDHEN and SYDVKM. Deletions cut 6 bases from V and 3 bases from J, with 16 bases between. The CDR3 loop spans 15 amino acids. CDR3: CASSGVGGRTDTQYF. CDR3 in DNA: TGTGCCAGCAGCGGGGTCGGAGGGAGGACAGATACGCAGTATTTT.

This clonotype was seen ten or more times. The rearrangement links TRBV11-2 to TRBJ2-5; 7 nucleotides match TRBD1. Germline values: CDR1 SGHAT, CDR2 FQNNGV. The CDR3 loop spans 15 amino acids. V was clipped by 0 bases and J by 1 base; unmatched bases: 2. CDR3 residues: CASSLDGDSQETQYF. CDR3 nucleotides: TGTGCCAGCAGCTTAGATGGGGACAGCCAAGAGACCCAGTACTTC.

The V gene is TRBV6-1, the J gene TRBJ2-7; D unclear. Germline CDR1 reads MNHNS; CDR2 reads SASEGT. The CDR3 extends over 13 amino acids. With 1 base removed from V and 4 bases from J, the gap between germline ends came to 8 bases. The CDR3 here is CASSEGAPYEQYF. CDR3 nucleotides: TGTGCCAGCAGTGAAGGGGCCCCATACGAGCAGTACTTC.

This clonotype showed up many times. The chain recombines TRBV6-5 with TRBJ2-2; 8 nucleotides line up with TRBD1. The germline gives CDR1 MNHEY, CDR2 SVGAGI. V lost 5 bases and J lost 4; bases outside the gene matches: 3. This CDR3 is 14 amino acids long. DNA for the CDR3: TGTGCCAGCAGTAGGACAGGGATCACCGGGGAGCTGTTTTTT. Amino acid sequence: CASSRTGITGELFF.

The V gene is TRBV20-1, the J gene TRBJ2-1, with D hard to call. Germline V lookup: CDR1 DFQATT, CDR2 SNEGSKA (reference sequence). The CDR3 sequence is 11 residues long. Between the trimmed V and J ends, which lost 2 bases and 7 bases, there was a span of 6 bases. CDR3 protein: CSARTKNEQFF. The CDR3 coding sequence is TGCAGTGCTAGAACCAAAAATGAGCAGTTCTTC.

The J gene is TRBJ1-1, the V gene TRBV20-1, with D perhaps matching TRBD1 (5 bases). Germline assignment: CDR1 DFQATT and CDR2 SNEGSKA (reference sequence). V was shortened by 0 bases and J by 2 bases, with 16 bases between the two germline ends. The CDR3 runs 16 residues. In DNA form, the CDR3 reads TGCAGTGCTAGAGATGAGCACTCCGGGGCTAACACTGAAGCTTTCTTT. Protein sequence: CSARDEHSGANTEAFF.

In this sample, this clonotype turned up a few times. The J gene is TRBJ1-4, the V gene TRBV18; 7 positions match TRBD1. Per germline, CDR1 KGHSH and CDR2 LQKENI. The junction had 9 bases not matched to a gene; V was cut back by 3 bases and J by 5 bases. The CDR3 runs to 16 residues. The CDR3 sequence is CASSPLGDSRNEKLFF. The CDR3 DNA sequence: TGTGCCAGCTCACCGCTTGGGGACAGCCGAAATGAAAAACTGTTTTTT.

The V call is TRBV7-8, the J call TRBJ2-3; D not resolved. The germline V gene has CDR1 SGHVS and CDR2 FQNEAQ. Trimming left V 6 bases short and J 6 bases short, with 10 bases between. This CDR3 comprises 12 residues. CDR3 DNA: TGTGCCAGCAGTCGGCTAACGGATACGCAGTATTTT. Its translation is CASSRLTDTQYF. The full variable domain, rest sourced from reference TRBV7-8 and TRBJ2-3, is GAGVSQSPRYKVAKRGQDVALRCDPISGHVSLFWYQQALGQGPEFLTYFQNEAQLDKSGLPSDRFFAERPEGSVSTLKIQRTQQEDSAVYLCASSRLTDTQYFGPGTRLTVL.

This clonotype was recorded many times. V usage is TRBV20-1 and J usage is TRBJ2-3, with a weak D call TRBD2 (6 bases). The CDR3 loop spans 16 amino acids. Germline values: CDR1 DFQATT, CDR2 SNEGSKA (reference sequence). V was pared by 1 base and J by 3 bases, with 17 bases between. The CDR3 region is CSARVRRRGGTDTQYF. The CDR3 DNA sequence: TGCAGTGCTAGAGTCCGCCGGAGGGGTGGGACAGATACGCAGTATTTT.

By sample share, this clonotype is medium-sized. The rearrangement joins TRBV3-1 to TRBJ2-4; the match to TRBD2 covers 12 bases. The J segment lost 0 bases and the V segment lost 1 base, leaving 4 bases of the junction unmatched. The CDR3 contains 18 residues. The germline V gene encodes CDR1 LGHDT and CDR2 YNNKEL (reference sequence). CDR3 nucleotides: TGTGCCAGCAGCCAAGGGGCTAGCGGGGGGGTAGCCAAAAACATTCAGTACTTC. Amino acids: CASSQGASGGVAKNIQYF.

At least ten counts were recorded for this clonotype. The V gene is TRBV2, the J gene TRBJ2-4; TRBD2 matches 9 bases. Germline CDR1 reads SNHLY; CDR2 reads FYNNEI. The CDR3 is made up of 14 amino acids. The V gene end was trimmed by 5 bases and the J gene end by 4 bases; junction bases not matched to a gene: 3. The CDR3 sequence: CASSLTSGKNIQYF. CDR3 bases: TGTGCCAGCAGTTTGACTAGCGGTAAAAACATTCAGTACTTC.

This clonotype occurred many times. The DNA of the CDR3 is TGTGCCAGCAGTCCCGACCGATACTACGAGCAGTACTTC. Its translation: CASSPDRYYEQYF. V and J are TRBV28 and TRBJ2-7; D is unclear. Germline CDR1 and CDR2: MDHEN and SYDVKM. Deletions cut 5 bases from V and 3 bases from J, with 11 bases between. This CDR3 contains 13 residues.